The 6 T cell receptor beta chains below all came from one sample that was sequenced in a study of T cells expressing NK-cell markers. TCRdb re-called the 5' RACE reads; one entry per CDR3 protein, DNA not given. Its table lists roughly 390,000 distinct CDR3 sequences. Sample: blood T cells: a sorted CD56 or NKG2C T cell subset, CD4+ or CD8+ T cells, or bulk PBMC T cells (not recorded which). The receptors here all came from a woman aged 45-60 years in good health.

The V and J genes are TRBV11-3 and TRBJ2-1; TCRdb names TRBD2, which stays unverified in the absence of DNA. The CDR3 totals 17 residues. CDR1 and CDR2 (germline): SGHNT, YENEEA. CDR3 sequence: CASSFLIAGVQYNEQFF.

V gene TRBV29-1 combines with J gene TRBJ2-1; the TRBD2 assignment by TCRdb is unverifiable without DNA. This CDR3 spans 15 amino acids. From germline, CDR1 is SQVTM and CDR2 ANQGSEA. CDR3 loop: CSVLAGLSSYNEQFF.

V usage is TRBV7-3 and J usage is TRBJ2-2. CDR1 and CDR2 (germline): SGHTA, FQGTGA. The CDR3 has 17 residues. CDR3 sequence: CASSLSTGLGDTGELFF.

The rearrangement links TRBV12-3 or TRBV12-4 to TRBJ2-3; absent DNA, TCRdb's TRBD2 call cannot be checked. The CDR3 is 16 amino acids. This CDR3 reads CASSRTSGASTDTQYF.

V gene TRBV20-1 combines with J gene TRBJ2-3; the TCRdb D gene call, TRBD1, has no DNA to confirm it. From germline, CDR1 is DFQATT and CDR2 SNEGSKA (reference sequence). This CDR3 has 14 amino acids. The CDR3 region is CSARRDRSTDTQYF.

V usage is TRBV5-1 and J usage is TRBJ2-3; the D call from TCRdb, TRBD1, cannot be confirmed without DNA. The CDR3 consists of 13 residues. The germline CDR1 and CDR2 sequences are SGHRS and YFSETQ. The CDR3 region is CASSLSPGDTQYF.